The 14 T cell receptor beta chains given below trace back to one sample, sequenced in a study of CD8 T cells in ankylosing spondylitis. TCRdb re-derived calls from the 5' RACE reads in MiXCR, one entry per CDR3 protein. This table holds roughly 240,000 distinct CDR3 sequences, 30% to 40% found once. Sequenced material: blood, either unsorted or a sorted T cell fraction (not recorded which). The receptors shown here come from a male donor with ankylosing spondylitis or in good health (not recorded which).

This sequence joins TRBV29-1 and TRBJ2-1; 10 nucleotides match TRBD1. The CDR3 spans 15 residues. V lost 0 bases and J lost 8; bases outside the gene matches: 7. Germline-derived CDR1 and CDR2 are SQVTM and ANQGSEA. This chain's CDR3 is CSVEDQGQGWHEQFF. The CDR3 coding sequence is TGCAGCGTTGAAGATCAGGGACAGGGGTGGCATGAGCAGTTCTTC.

The chain joins TRBV27 to TRBJ1-2, with D maybe TRBD1 (5 bases). Trimming left V 3 bases short and J 4 bases short, with 9 bases between. This CDR3 spans 13 amino acids. CDR1 and CDR2 (germline): MNHEY, SMNVEV (reference sequence). CDR3 in amino acids: CASSFSGPYGYTF. CDR3 in DNA: TGTGCCAGCAGTTTTTCAGGGCCCTATGGCTACACCTTC.

The rearrangement uses TRBV12-3 or TRBV12-4 and TRBJ1-6, with TRBD1 identical over 8 bases. The V and J ends lost 4 bases and 10 bases, in that order; junction bases with no gene match: 6. The CDR3 consists of 14 residues. The chain's CDR3 is CASSSDRVASPLHF. CDR3 bases: TGTGCCAGCAGTTCGGACAGGGTGGCATCACCCCTCCACTTT.

This chain uses TRBV4-1 with TRBJ2-3; 10 bases agree with TRBD2. The germline V gene has CDR1 MGHRA and CDR2 YSYEKL. The CDR3 is 16 amino acids. V was clipped by 2 bases and J by 4 bases; unmatched bases: 6. This chain's CDR3 is CASSQQSGGASDTQYF. The CDR3 nucleotides are TGCGCCAGCAGCCAACAAAGCGGGGGGGCGTCAGATACGCAGTATTTT.

This clonotype was found a few times. This chain joins TRBV7-3 and TRBJ2-3; 8 bases are a match to TRBD1. The length of the CDR3 is 16 residues. With V trimmed by 5 bases and J by 2 bases, 9 bases remained unmatched. CDR1 and CDR2 (germline): SGHTA, FQGTGA. The CDR3 is CASSPPGQAATDTQYF. DNA of the CDR3: TGTGCCAGCAGCCCACCGGGACAGGCGGCCACAGATACGCAGTATTTT. The variable domain in full, with the rest retrieved from reference TRBV7-3 and TRBJ2-3, is GAGVSQTPSNKVTEKGKYVELRCDPISGHTALYWYRQSLGQGPEFLIYFQGTGAADDSGLPNDRFFAVRPEGSVSTLKIQRTERGDSAVYLCASSPPGQAATDTQYFGPGTRLTVL.

This clonotype came up a few times. The chain joins TRBV12-3 or TRBV12-4 to TRBJ2-2; possibly TRBD1 or TRBD2 for D (6 bases each). The CDR3 loop spans 15 amino acids. Trimming cost V 7 bases and J 0 bases, with 12 bases left between them. The chain's CDR3 is CASIGGTTNTGELFF. DNA for the CDR3: TGTGCCAGCATTGGCGGGACAACGAACACCGGGGAGCTGTTTTTT.

The genes are TRBV7-8 and TRBJ2-7; 8 bases are shared with TRBD1. V lost 2 bases, J lost 0 bases, and 3 bases stayed unmatched. The CDR3 runs 15 residues. CDR1 and CDR2 from the germline V gene are SGHVS and FQNEAQ. The DNA for the CDR3 is TGTGCCAGCAGCTTATGGGACAGGTCCTCCTACGAGCAGTACTTC. Translation: CASSLWDRSSYEQYF.

This clonotype was recorded a few times. V and J are TRBV6-1 and TRBJ1-2; unclear D gene. Germline CDR1 reads MNHNS; CDR2 reads SASEGT. The CDR3 runs to 14 residues. Trimming removed 8 bases from V and 1 base from J, with 14 bases in between. The CDR3 nucleotides are TGTGCCAGCCGTGCAGCTGGGTTTAACTATGGCTACACCTTC. Protein sequence: CASRAAGFNYGYTF.

This clonotype has a handful of counts. V is TRBV20-1 and J is TRBJ1-3, with D unresolved. CDR1 is DFQATT, CDR2 SNEGSKA, per germline (reference sequence). V was trimmed by 4 bases and J by 8 bases, leaving 12 bases between them. CDR3 length: 12 residues. The CDR3 bases are TGCAGTGCTAAGTCGTCTCAGGACACCATATATTTT. It codes for CSAKSSQDTIYF.

The chain recombines TRBV20-1 with TRBJ2-6; D not resolved. CDR3 length: 15 amino acids. V dropped 6 bases and J dropped 0 bases, with 12 bases sitting between them. CDR1 DFQATT and CDR2 SNEGSKA come from the germline V gene (reference sequence). CDR3 bases: TGCAGTGCCCAGGAGAGGAGCTCTGGGGCCAACGTCCTGACTTTC. Translated, it gives CSAQERSSGANVLTF.

This clonotype has at least ten counts. The genes are TRBV29-1 and TRBJ2-7, with 9 positions matching TRBD1. The V and J ends lost 4 bases and 0 bases, in that order; junction bases with no gene match: 4. The CDR3 spans 14 residues. Germline CDR1 reads SQVTM; CDR2 reads ANQGSEA. CDR3: CSVGRTGVSYEQYF. CDR3 bases: TGCAGCGTTGGGAGGACAGGGGTCTCCTACGAGCAGTACTTC.

The chain has TRBV6-4 and TRBJ2-2, with a tentative D call TRBD2 (7 bases). From germline, CDR1 is MRHNA and CDR2 SNTAGT. V was clipped by 1 base and J by 6 bases, with 15 bases between them. The CDR3 is 16 amino acids. In DNA, the CDR3 is TGTGCCAGCAGTGACTTCGGGGGGCCTCACGCCGGGGAGCTGTTTTTT. It specifies CASSDFGGPHAGELFF.

This clonotype was observed a few times. CDR3 in amino acids: CTSSPGGIQYF. The CDR3 DNA sequence: TGCACCTCTTCCCCAGGTGGCATTCAGTACTTC. The J gene is TRBJ2-4, the V gene TRBV29-1; the D is unclear. Germline values: CDR1 SQVTM, CDR2 ANQGSEA. This CDR3 is 11 amino acids long.

This clonotype was counted once. V is TRBV12-3 or TRBV12-4 and J is TRBJ1-1; D not resolved. Trimming pared 5 bases from V and 12 bases from J, leaving 22 bases between. This CDR3 has 14 amino acids. The CDR3 here is CASSPSDIGLWPFF. The DNA for the CDR3 is TGTGCCAGCAGTCCCTCAGATATCGGGCTCTGGCCTTTCTTT.